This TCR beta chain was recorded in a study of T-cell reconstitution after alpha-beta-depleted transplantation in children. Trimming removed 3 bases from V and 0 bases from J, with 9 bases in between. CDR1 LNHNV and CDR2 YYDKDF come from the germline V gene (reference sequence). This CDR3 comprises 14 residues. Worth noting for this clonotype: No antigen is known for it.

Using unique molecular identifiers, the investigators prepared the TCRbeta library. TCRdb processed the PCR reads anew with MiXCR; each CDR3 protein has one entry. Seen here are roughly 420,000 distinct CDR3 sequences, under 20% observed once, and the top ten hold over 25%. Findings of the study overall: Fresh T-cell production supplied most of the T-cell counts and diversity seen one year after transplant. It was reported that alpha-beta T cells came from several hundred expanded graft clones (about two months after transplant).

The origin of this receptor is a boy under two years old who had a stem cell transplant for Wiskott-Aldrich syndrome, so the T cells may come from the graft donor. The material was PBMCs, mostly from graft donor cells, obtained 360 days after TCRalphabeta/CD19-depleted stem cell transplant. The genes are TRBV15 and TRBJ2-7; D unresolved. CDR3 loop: CATSRDVGSYEQYF. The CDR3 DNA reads TGTGCCACCAGCAGGGATGTGGGCTCCTACGAGCAGTACTTC. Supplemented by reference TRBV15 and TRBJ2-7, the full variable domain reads DAMVIQNPRYQVTQFGKPVTLSCSQTLNHNVMYWYQQKSSQAPKLLFHYYDKDFNNEADTPDNFQSRRPNTSFCFLDIRSPGLGDTAMYLCATSRDVGSYEQYFGPGTRLTVT.